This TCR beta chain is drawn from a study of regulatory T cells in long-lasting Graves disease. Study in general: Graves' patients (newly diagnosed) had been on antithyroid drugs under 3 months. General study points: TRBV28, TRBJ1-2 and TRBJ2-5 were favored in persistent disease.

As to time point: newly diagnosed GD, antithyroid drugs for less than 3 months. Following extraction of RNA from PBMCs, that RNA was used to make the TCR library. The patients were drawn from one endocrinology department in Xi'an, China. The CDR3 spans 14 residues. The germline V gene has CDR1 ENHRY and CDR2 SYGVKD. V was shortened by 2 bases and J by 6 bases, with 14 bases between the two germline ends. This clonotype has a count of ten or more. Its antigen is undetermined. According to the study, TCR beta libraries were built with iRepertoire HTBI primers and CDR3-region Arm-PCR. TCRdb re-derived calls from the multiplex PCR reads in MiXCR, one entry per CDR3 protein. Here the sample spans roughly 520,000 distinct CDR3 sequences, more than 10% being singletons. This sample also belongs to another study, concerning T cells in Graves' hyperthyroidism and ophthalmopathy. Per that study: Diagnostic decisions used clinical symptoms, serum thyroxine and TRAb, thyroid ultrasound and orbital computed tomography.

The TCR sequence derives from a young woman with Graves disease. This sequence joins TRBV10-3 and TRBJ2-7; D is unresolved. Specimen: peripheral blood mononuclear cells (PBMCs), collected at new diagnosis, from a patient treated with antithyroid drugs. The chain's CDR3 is CAISEASKGGEQYF. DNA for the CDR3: TGTGCCATCAGTGAGGCCAGCAAGGGTGGCGAGCAGTACTTC.